A single sample gave rise to the 10 T cell receptor beta chains below, sequenced in a study of shared clonotypes between healthy human individuals. Profiled with immunoSEQ multiplex PCR; TCRdb holds only in-frame clones, not every one. The sample has around 510,000 clones, 90% to 96% seen once. The sample was naive CD4+ T cells sorted from blood. Subset described: CD45RA+ positively selected. The receptor source for this set is a woman aged 25 to 39 in good health.

This chain connects TRBV28 to TRBJ1-2, with 7 positions matching TRBD1. Trimming took 1 base from V and 14 from J; bases not matched to a gene: 7. The germline V gene has CDR1 MDHEN and CDR2 SYDVKM. The CDR3 contains 12 residues. The CDR3 loop is CASSLSRQGITF. The DNA for the CDR3 is TGTGCCAGCAGTTTATCCCGACAGGGTATAACCTTC.

This sequence joins TRBV5-1 and TRBJ2-3; D remains ambiguous. The CDR3 has 14 residues. V lost 2 bases to trimming and J lost 7 bases, with 14 bases between them. Per germline, CDR1 SGHRS and CDR2 YFSETQ. In nucleotides, the CDR3 is TGCGCCAGCAGCTTTGGTGAACGCGAACATACGCAGTATTTT. Encoded protein: CASSFGEREHTQYF.

The CDR3 reads CASTSDQFEKLFF. For the CDR3, the DNA is TGTGCCAGCACCAGCGACCAATTTGAAAAACTGTTTTTT. The gene calls are TRBV28 and TRBJ1-4, with D hard to call. Per germline, CDR1 MDHEN and CDR2 SYDVKM. The CDR3 has 13 amino acids. The V end was cut by 7 bases, the J end by 7 bases, with 13 bases between.

V gene TRBV28 combines with J gene TRBJ2-5; 8 bases line up with TRBD2. Germline CDR1 is MDHEN and CDR2 is SYDVKM. With 1 base clipped from V and 5 bases from J, the junction kept 6 bases outside the gene matches. The CDR3 runs to 15 residues. The chain's CDR3 is CASSLLAGRGETQYF. CDR3 nucleotides: TGTGCCAGCAGTTTATTAGCGGGGAGGGGGGAGACCCAGTACTTC.

The J gene is TRBJ1-5, the V gene TRBV6-5; tentative D call: TRBD1 (6 bases). Germline V CDR1 and CDR2: MNHEY, SVGAGI. The V and J ends lost 5 bases and 3 bases respectively, with 11 bases between them. The CDR3 consists of 14 residues. The chain's CDR3 is CASSPPGDNQPQHF. The CDR3 DNA reads TGTGCCAGCAGTCCCCCAGGGGACAATCAGCCCCAGCATTTT.

V usage is TRBV7-2 and J usage is TRBJ2-3; 9 nucleotides agree with TRBD2. Germline CDR1 SGHTA, CDR2 FQGNSA. CDR3 length: 15 amino acids. J was trimmed by 2 bases and V by 3 bases; bases with no gene match: 3. The CDR3 DNA follows: TGTGCCAGCAGCTTGTCTAGCGGGGCCACAGATACGCAGTATTTT. Its protein product is CASSLSSGATDTQYF.

The chain links TRBV10-2 to TRBJ2-5, with 7 bases identical to TRBD2. CDR1 is WSHSY and CDR2 is SAAADI in the germline V gene. Unmatched junction bases numbered 5, after V lost 6 bases and J lost 1 base. This CDR3 is 14 amino acids long. The CDR3 DNA follows: TGCGCCAGCAGAGCCGGGACTATCCAAGAGACCCAGTACTTC. This translates into CASRAGTIQETQYF.

This chain uses TRBV2 with TRBJ2-3; possibly TRBD1 for D (6 bases). Germline-derived CDR1 and CDR2 are SNHLY and FYNNEI. V lost 7 bases to trimming and J lost 4 bases, with 9 bases between them. The CDR3 runs to 12 residues. CDR3 coding DNA: TGTGCCAGCAAGGGGGAAGCAGATACGCAGTATTTT. Its protein product is CASKGEADTQYF.

This chain connects TRBV5-1 to TRBJ2-7; TRBD1 is a possible D gene (6 bases). Trimming took off 0 bases at V and 10 bases at J, with 23 bases between the two ends. The CDR3 has 16 residues. Germline CDR1 is SGHRS and CDR2 is YFSETQ. The CDR3 DNA is TGCGCCAGCAGCTTGGCCAACGTCCCGGGACAAATGGCCCAGTACTTC. As protein: CASSLANVPGQMAQYF.

The chain recombines TRBV18 with TRBJ1-2; D is uncertain. Germline lookup yields CDR1 KGHSH and CDR2 LQKENI. This CDR3 spans 14 amino acids. V was trimmed by 1 base and J by 7 bases, leaving 13 bases between them. The CDR3 sequence is CASSPQGFVPGYTF. Written as DNA, the CDR3 is TGTGCCAGCTCACCACAGGGATTCGTCCCTGGCTACACCTTC.